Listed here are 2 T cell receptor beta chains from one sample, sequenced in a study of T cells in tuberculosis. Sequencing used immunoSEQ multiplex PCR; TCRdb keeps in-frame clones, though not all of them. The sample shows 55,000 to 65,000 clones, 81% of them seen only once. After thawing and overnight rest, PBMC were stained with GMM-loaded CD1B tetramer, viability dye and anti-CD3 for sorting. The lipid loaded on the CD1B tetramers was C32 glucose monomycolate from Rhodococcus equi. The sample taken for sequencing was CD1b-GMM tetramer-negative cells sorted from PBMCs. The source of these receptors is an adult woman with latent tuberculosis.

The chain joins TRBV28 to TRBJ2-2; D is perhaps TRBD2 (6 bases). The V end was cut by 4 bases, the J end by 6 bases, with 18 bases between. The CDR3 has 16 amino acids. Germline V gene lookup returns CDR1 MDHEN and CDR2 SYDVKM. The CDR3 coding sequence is TGTGCCAGCAGTTCATCCGGGACTTCCTACGCCGGGGAGCTGTTTTTT. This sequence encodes CASSSSGTSYAGELFF.

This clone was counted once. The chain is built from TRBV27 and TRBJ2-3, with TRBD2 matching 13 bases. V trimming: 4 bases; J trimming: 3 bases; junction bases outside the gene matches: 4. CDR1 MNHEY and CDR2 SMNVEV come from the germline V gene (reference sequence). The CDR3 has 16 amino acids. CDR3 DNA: TGTGCCAGCAGTTCTCCGGGACTAGCGGGAACAGATACGCAGTATTTT. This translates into CASSSPGLAGTDTQYF.